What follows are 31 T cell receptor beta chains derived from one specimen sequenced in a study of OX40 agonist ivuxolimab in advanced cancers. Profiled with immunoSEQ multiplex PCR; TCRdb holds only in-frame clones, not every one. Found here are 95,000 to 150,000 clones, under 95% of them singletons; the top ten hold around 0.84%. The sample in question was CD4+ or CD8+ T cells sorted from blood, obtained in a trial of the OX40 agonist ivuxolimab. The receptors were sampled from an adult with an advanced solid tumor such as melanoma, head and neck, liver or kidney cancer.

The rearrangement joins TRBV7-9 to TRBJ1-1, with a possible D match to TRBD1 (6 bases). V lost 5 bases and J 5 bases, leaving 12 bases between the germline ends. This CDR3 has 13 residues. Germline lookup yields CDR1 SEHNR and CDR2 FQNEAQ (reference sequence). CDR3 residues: CASSGTQGTEAFF. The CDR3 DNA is TGTGCCAGCAGCGGAACCCAGGGGACTGAAGCTTTCTTT.

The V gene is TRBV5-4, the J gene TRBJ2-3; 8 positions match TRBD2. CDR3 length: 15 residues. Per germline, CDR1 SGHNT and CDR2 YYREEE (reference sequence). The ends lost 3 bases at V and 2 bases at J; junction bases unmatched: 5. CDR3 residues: CASSWSGRVTDTQYF. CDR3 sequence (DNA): TGTGCCAGCAGCTGGAGCGGGAGAGTCACAGATACGCAGTATTTT.

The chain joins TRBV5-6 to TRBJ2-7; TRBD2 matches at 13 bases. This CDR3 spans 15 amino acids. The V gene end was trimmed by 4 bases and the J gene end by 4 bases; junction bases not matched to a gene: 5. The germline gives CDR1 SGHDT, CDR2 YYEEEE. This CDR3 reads CASSTTSGRSYEQYF. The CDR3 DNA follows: TGTGCCAGCAGCACGACTAGCGGGAGGTCATACGAGCAGTACTTC.

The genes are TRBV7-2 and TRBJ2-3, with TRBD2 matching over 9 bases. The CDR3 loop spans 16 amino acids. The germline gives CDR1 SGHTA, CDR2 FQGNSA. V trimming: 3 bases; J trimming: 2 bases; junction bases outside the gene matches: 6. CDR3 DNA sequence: TGTGCCAGCAGCTTTGCAGCGGGAGGAATCACAGATACGCAGTATTTT. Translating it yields CASSFAAGGITDTQYF.

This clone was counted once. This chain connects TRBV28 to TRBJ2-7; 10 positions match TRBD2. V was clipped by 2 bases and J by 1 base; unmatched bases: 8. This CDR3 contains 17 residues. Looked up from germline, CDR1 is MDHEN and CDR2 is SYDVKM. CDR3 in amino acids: CASSLGSLAGPSYEQYF. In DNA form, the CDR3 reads TGTGCCAGCAGTTTAGGGTCACTAGCGGGACCTTCCTACGAGCAGTACTTC.

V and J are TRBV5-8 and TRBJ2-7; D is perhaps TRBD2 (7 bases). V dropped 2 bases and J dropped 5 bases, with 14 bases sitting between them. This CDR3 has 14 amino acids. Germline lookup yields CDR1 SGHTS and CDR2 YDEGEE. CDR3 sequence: CASSFYGGRNEQYF. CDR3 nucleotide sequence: TGTGCCAGCAGCTTCTACGGGGGGCGGAACGAGCAGTACTTC.

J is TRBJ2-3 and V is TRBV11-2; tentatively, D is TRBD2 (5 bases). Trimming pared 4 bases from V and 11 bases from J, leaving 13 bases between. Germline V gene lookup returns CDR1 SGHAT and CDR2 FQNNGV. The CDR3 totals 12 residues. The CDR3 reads CASSSYLGGQYF. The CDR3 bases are TGTGCCAGCAGCTCCTACCTCGGAGGGCAGTATTTT.

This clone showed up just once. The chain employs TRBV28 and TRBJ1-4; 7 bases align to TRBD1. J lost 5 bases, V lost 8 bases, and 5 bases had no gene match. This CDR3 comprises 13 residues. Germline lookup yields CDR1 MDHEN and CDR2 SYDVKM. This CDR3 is CASAHRGNEKLFF. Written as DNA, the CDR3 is TGTGCCAGCGCCCACAGGGGAAATGAAAAACTGTTTTTT.

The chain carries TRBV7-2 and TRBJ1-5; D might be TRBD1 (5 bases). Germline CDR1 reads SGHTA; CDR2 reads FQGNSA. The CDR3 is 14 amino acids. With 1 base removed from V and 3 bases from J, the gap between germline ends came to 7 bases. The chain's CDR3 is CASSLEGLNQPQHF. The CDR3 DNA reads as TGTGCCAGCAGCTTAGAGGGGCTCAATCAGCCCCAGCATTTT. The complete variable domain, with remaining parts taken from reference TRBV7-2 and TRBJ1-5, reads GAGVSQSPSNKVTEKGKDVELRCDPISGHTALYWYRQSLGQGLEFLIYFQGNSAPDKSGLPSDRFSAERTGGSVSTLTIQRTQQEDSAVYLCASSLEGLNQPQHFGDGTRLSIL.

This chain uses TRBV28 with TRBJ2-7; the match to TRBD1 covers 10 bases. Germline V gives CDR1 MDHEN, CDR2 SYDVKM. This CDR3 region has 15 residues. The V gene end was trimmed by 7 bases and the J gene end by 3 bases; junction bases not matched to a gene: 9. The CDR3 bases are TGTGCCAGCAACTTCCCGGGACAGGGGCACTACGAGCAGTACTTC. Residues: CASNFPGQGHYEQYF.

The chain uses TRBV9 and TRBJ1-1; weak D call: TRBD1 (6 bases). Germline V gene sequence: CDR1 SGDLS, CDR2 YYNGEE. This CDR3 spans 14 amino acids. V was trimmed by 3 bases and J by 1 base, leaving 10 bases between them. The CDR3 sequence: CASSAKQGNTEAFF. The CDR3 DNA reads TGTGCCAGCAGCGCGAAACAGGGGAACACTGAAGCTTTCTTT.

The CDR3 sequence is CASSSYSSGANNEQFF. CDR3 bases: TGTGCCAGCAGTTCCTACTCTAGCGGGGCTAACAATGAGCAGTTCTTC. The chain couples TRBV28 to TRBJ2-1; 9 bases fit TRBD2. The CDR3 contains 16 residues. V lost 4 bases to trimming and J lost 5 bases; unmatched junction nucleotides: 9. Germline CDR1 MDHEN, CDR2 SYDVKM.

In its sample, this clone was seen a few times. The CDR3 region is CASSLAVADIYGYTF. CDR3 bases: TGTGCCAGCAGCTTGGCGGTCGCGGACATATATGGCTACACCTTC. The chain links TRBV5-4 to TRBJ1-2; D might be TRBD1 (5 bases). The CDR3 totals 15 residues. Germline lookup yields CDR1 SGHNT and CDR2 YYREEE (reference sequence). V dropped 0 bases and J dropped 5 bases, with 14 bases sitting between them.

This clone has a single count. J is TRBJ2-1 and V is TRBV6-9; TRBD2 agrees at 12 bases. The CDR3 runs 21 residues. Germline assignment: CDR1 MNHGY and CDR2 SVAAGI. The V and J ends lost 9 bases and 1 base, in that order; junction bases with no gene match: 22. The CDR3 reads CARDSGVRTSGTSGSYNEQFF. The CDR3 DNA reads TGTGCCAGGGATTCCGGGGTTCGGACTAGCGGGACCTCAGGATCCTACAATGAGCAGTTCTTC.

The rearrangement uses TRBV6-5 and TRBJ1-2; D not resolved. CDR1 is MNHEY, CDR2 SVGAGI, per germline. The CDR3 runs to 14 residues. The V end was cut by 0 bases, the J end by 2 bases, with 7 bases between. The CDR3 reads CASSYSSGNYGYTF. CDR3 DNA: TGTGCCAGCAGTTACTCGTCAGGCAACTATGGCTACACCTTC.

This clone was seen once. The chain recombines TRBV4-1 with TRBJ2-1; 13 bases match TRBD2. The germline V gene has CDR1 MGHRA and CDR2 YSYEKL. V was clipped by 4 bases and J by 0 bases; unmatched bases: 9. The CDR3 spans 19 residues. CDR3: CASSPIGLAGANSYNEQFF. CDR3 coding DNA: TGCGCCAGCAGCCCCATAGGACTAGCGGGGGCGAACTCCTACAATGAGCAGTTCTTC.

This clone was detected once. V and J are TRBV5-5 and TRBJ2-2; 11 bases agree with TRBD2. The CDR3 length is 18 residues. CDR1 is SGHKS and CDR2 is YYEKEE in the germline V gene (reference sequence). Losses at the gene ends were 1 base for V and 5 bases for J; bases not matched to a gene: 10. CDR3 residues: CASSLRAPGLAETGELFF. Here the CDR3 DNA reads TGTGCCAGCAGCTTGCGAGCCCCGGGACTAGCGGAAACCGGGGAGCTGTTTTTT.

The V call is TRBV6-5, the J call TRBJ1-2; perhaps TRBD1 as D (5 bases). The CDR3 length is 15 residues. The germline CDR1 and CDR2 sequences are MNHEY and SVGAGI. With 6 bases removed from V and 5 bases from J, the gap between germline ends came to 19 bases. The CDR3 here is CASSPTGPTHYGYTF. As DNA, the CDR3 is TGTGCCAGCAGCCCCACAGGACCCACTCATTATGGCTACACCTTC.

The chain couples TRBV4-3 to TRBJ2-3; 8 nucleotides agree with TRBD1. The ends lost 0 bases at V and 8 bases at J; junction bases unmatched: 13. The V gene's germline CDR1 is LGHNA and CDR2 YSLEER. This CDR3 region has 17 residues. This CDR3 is CASSQDPIDRGWRTQYF. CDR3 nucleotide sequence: TGCGCCAGCAGCCAAGACCCAATTGACAGGGGCTGGCGTACGCAGTATTTT.

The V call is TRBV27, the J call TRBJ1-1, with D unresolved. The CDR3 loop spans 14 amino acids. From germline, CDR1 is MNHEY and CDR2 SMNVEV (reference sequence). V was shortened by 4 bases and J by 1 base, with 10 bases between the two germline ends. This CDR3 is CASSSWIQNTEAFF. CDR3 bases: TGTGCCAGCAGTTCCTGGATCCAGAACACTGAAGCTTTCTTT.

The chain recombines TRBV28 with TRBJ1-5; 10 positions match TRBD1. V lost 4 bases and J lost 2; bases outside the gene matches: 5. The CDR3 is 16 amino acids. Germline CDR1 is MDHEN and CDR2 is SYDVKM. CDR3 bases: TGTGCCAGCAGTTCCAGGACAGGGGGTGGCAATCAGCCCCAGCATTTT. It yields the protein CASSSRTGGGNQPQHF.

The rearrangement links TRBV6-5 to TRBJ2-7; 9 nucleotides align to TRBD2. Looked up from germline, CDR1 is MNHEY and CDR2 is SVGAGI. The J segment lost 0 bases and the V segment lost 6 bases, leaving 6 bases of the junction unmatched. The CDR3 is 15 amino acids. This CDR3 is CASRRTSASSYEQYF. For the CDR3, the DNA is TGTGCCAGCAGGCGGACTAGCGCCAGCTCCTACGAGCAGTACTTC.

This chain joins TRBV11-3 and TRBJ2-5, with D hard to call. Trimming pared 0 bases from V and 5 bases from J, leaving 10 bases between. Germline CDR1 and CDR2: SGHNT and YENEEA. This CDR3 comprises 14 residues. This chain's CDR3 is CASSLESGLETQYF. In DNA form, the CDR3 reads TGTGCCAGCAGCTTAGAGTCGGGTTTGGAGACCCAGTACTTC.

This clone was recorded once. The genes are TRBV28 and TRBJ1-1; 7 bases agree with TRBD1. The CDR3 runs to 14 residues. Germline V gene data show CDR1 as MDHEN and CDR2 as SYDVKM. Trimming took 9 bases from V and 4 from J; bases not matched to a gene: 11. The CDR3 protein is CASRNRGSGTEAFF. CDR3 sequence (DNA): TGTGCCAGTCGAAACAGGGGATCGGGCACTGAAGCTTTCTTT.

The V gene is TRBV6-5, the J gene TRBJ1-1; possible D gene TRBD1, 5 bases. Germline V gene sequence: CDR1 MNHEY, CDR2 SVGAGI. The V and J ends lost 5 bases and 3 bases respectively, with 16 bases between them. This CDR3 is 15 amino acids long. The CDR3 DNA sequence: TGTGCCAGCAGTGTCCCTGGGGACGGGGACACTGAAGCTTTCTTT. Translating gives CASSVPGDGDTEAFF.

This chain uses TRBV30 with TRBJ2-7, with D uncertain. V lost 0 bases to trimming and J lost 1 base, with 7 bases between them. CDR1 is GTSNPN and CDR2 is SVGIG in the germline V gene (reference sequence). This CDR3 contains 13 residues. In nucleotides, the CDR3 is TGTGCCTGGAGTGTAGTCGGATCCTACGAGCAGTACTTC. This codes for CAWSVVGSYEQYF.

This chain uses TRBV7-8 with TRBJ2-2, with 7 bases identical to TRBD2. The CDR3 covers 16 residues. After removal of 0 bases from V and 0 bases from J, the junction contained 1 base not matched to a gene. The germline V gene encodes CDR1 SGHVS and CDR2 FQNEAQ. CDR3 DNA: TGTGCCAGCAGCTTAGCGGCGGGGGCGAACACCGGGGAGCTGTTTTTT. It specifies CASSLAAGANTGELFF. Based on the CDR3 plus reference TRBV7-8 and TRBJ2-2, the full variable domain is GAGVSQSPRYKVAKRGQDVALRCDPISGHVSLFWYQQALGQGPEFLTYFQNEAQLDKSGLPSDRFFAERPEGSVSTLKIQRTQQEDSAVYLCASSLAAGANTGELFFGEGSRLTVL.

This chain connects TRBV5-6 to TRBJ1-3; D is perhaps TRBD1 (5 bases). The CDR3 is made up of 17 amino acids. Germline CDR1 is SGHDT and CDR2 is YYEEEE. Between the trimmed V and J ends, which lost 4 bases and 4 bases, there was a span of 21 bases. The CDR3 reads CASSPPGLGRSGNTIYF. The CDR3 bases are TGTGCCAGCAGCCCGCCGGGGCTCGGACGGTCCGGAAACACCATATATTTT. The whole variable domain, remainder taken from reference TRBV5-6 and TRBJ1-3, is DAGVTQSPTHLIKTRGQQVTLRCSPKSGHDTVSWYQQALGQGPQFIFQYYEEEERQRGNFPDRFSGHQFPNYSSELNVNALLLGDSALYLCASSPPGLGRSGNTIYFGEGSWLTVV.

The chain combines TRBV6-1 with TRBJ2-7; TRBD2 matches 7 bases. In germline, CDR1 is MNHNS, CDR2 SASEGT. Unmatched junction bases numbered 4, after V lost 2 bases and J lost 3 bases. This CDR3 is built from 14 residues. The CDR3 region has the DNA TGTGCCAGCAGTGAAATGGGACTAAACTACGAGCAGTACTTC. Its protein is CASSEMGLNYEQYF.

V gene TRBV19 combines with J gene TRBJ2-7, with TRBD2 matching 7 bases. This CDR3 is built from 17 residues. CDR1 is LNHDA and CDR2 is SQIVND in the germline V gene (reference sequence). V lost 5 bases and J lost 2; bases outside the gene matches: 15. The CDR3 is CASSSVSSSGFTYEQYF. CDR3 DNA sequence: TGTGCCAGTAGTTCAGTCTCTTCTAGCGGTTTCACCTACGAGCAGTACTTC.

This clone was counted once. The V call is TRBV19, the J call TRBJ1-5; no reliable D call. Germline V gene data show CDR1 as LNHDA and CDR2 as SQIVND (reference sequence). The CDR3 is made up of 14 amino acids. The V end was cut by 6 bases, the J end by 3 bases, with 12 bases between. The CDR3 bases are TGTGCCAGTAGCGATCAGGTAGTCAATCAGCCCCAGCATTTT. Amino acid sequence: CASSDQVVNQPQHF. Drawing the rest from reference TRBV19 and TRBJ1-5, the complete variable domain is DGGITQSPKYLFRKEGQNVTLSCEQNLNHDAMYWYRQDPGQGLRLIYYSQIVNDFQKGDIAEGYSVSREKKESFPLTVTSAQKNPTAFYLCASSDQVVNQPQHFGDGTRLSIL.